This section outlines one T cell receptor beta chain sequence together with its context. What it binds is unknown. These data come from a study of PD-L1 blockade in urothelial cancer. Whole-study context: In terms of prior chemotherapy, patients had received 0 to 3 regimens.

Only in-frame clones appear in the TCRdb table, and some are missing; sequencing was by immunoSEQ multiplex PCR. Of 40,000 to 50,000 clones listed, about 80% were seen once; the top ten hold 3.2%. As for time point: pretreatment peripheral blood. Patients yielded 1 to 8 samples each, pretreatment and on-treatment. Study conclusions and caveats: At the 3-week point, tumor-associated blood clones expanded more in durable-benefit patients.

Germline assignment: CDR1 LGHNA and CDR2 YSLEER. J was trimmed by 5 bases and V by 3 bases; bases with no gene match: 11. This CDR3 has 17 amino acids. This specimen consisted of PBMCs, obtained around atezolizumab (anti-PD-L1) treatment. The receptor was derived from a man in his 70s with urothelial cancer. The genes are TRBV4-3 and TRBJ2-2; 8 bases align to TRBD2. The CDR3 protein is CASSQTRERGYTGELFF. The CDR3 DNA reads as TGCGCCAGCAGCCAGACCAGGGAGCGGGGGTATACCGGGGAGCTGTTTTTT.